A single sample gave rise to the 2 T cell receptor beta chains below, sequenced in a study of human T cells and chemical hapten exposure. Indicated time point: patch test 3, about 24 weeks after DPC sensitization. Sample treatment: therapeutic diphenylcyclopropenone sensitization with weekly scalp DPC. TCRdb ran MiXCR on the RACE reads and lists one entry per CDR3 protein. The sample has about 190,000 distinct CDR3 sequences; 20% to 25% are singletons. This material consisted of whole blood, taken in connection with sensitization to the hapten diphenylcyclopropenone (DPC). The receptors stem from a woman aged 40 to 49 with alopecia areata. Some clones in this sample may be carry-over from other donors' samples.

The chain joins TRBV20-1 to TRBJ2-3; no definite D call. CDR1 and CDR2 (germline): DFQATT, SNEGSKA (reference sequence). Trimming pared 5 bases from V and 2 bases from J, leaving 11 bases between. CDR3 length: 13 residues. The CDR3: CSARFGATDTQYF. For the CDR3, the DNA is TGCAGTGCTCGGTTCGGTGCCACAGATACGCAGTATTTT.

The J gene is TRBJ1-2, the V gene TRBV14; no clear D gene. The CDR3 has 13 residues. The germline V and J ends were trimmed by 0 bases and 4 bases, with 6 bases remaining between them. Germline CDR1 SGHDN, CDR2 FVKESK. CDR3: CASSQDQAYGYTF. The CDR3 nucleotides are TGTGCCAGCAGCCAAGACCAGGCCTATGGCTACACCTTC.